This TCR beta chain was found in a study of blood T cell repertoires in COVID-19. At the level of the study: From the United States, Italy and Spain came samples of acute and convalescent COVID-19. T cells, B-cell-depleted T cells, or PBMCs supplied cDNA or gDNA.

Authors' data handling: From reference gene primer amplification, estimates of nucleated cell counts were derived. Using immunoSEQ multiplex PCR, the repertoire was profiled, and TCRdb retains in-frame clones only, with some absent. V and J calls and clone size come straight from that table; D and trimming were deduced from the DNA. The sample has 55,000 to 85,000 clones, roughly 91% seen once. This CDR3 region has 14 residues. Looked up from germline, CDR1 is SEHNR and CDR2 is FQNEAQ (reference sequence). V lost 5 bases, J lost 6 bases, and 15 bases lay in between. The specimen sequenced was peripheral blood. This TCR was recovered from a woman under 30 with acute or convalescent COVID-19. The genes are TRBV7-9 and TRBJ2-3; D is perhaps TRBD2 (5 bases). CDR3 loop: CASSPASSADTQYF. CDR3 in DNA: TGTGCCAGCAGCCCGGCCAGTAGCGCTGATACGCAGTATTTT.